One and the same sample provided the 6 T cell receptor beta chains below, sequenced in a study of blood T cell repertoires in COVID-19 (dated by TCRdb to between 2020 and 2021). Library generation was performed with the immunoSEQ multiplex PCR assay. TCRdb limited this immuneACCESS table to in-frame rearrangements with V and J called. A share of clones is missing; checked studies link under half to unresolved V genes, and the rest is unexplained. The sample table lists tens of thousands of clones, around 86% of them with a count of one. The leading ten clones occupy over 35% of the sample. Sequenced: peripheral blood. All receptors come from a man aged 80 or over with acute or convalescent COVID-19.

This chain connects TRBV10-3 to TRBJ1-6; no clear D gene. This CDR3 comprises 13 residues. Trimming cost V 3 bases and J 6 bases, with 6 bases left between them. The germline CDR1 and CDR2 sequences are ENHRY and SYGVKD. The CDR3 DNA is TGTGCCATCAGTGAACAGACTAATTCACCCCTCCACTTT. Its protein is CAISEQTNSPLHF.

The chain recombines TRBV5-1 with TRBJ2-7, with TRBD2 matching 8 bases. There are 14 residues in the CDR3. Germline lookup yields CDR1 SGHRS and CDR2 YFSETQ. Trimming at V came to 2 bases and at J to 4 bases, leaving 5 bases not matched to a gene. The CDR3 coding sequence is TGCGCCAGCAGCTTTGATAGCGGGACATACGAGCAGTACTTC. Its translation is CASSFDSGTYEQYF. The full variable domain, with the rest looked up from reference TRBV5-1 and TRBJ2-7, is KAGVTQTPRYLIKTRGQQVTLSCSPISGHRSVSWYQQTPGQGLQFLFEYFSETQRNKGNFPGRFSGRQFSNSRSEMNVSTLELGDSALYLCASSFDSGTYEQYFGPGTRLTVT.

The chain combines TRBV5-1 with TRBJ2-3, with a possible D match to TRBD2 (5 bases). V gave up 4 bases and J gave up 5 bases, with 17 bases separating them. The germline V gene has CDR1 SGHRS and CDR2 YFSETQ. CDR3 length: 15 residues. The CDR3 region is CASSLFRGGGDTQYF. CDR3 nucleotides: TGCGCCAGCAGCCTCTTCCGGGGTGGAGGAGATACGCAGTATTTT. The complete variable domain, with remaining parts taken from reference TRBV5-1 and TRBJ2-3, reads KAGVTQTPRYLIKTRGQQVTLSCSPISGHRSVSWYQQTPGQGLQFLFEYFSETQRNKGNFPGRFSGRQFSNSRSEMNVSTLELGDSALYLCASSLFRGGGDTQYFGPGTRLTVL.

The rearrangement uses TRBV7-2 and TRBJ2-1; D may be TRBD2 (6 bases). This CDR3 has 16 residues. Germline CDR1 SGHTA, CDR2 FQGNSA. Trimming stripped 1 base from V and 2 bases from J, with 12 bases between. The DNA for the CDR3 is TGTGCCAGCAGCTTAGGACTGGGCGGGGCCTACAATGAGCAGTTCTTC. This sequence encodes CASSLGLGGAYNEQFF.

V usage is TRBV27 and J usage is TRBJ2-3; 7 bases line up with TRBD2. Germline trimming cut 3 bases from V and 5 bases from J; bases unmatched to any gene: 2. The CDR3 sequence is 13 residues long. Per the germline V gene, CDR1 is MNHEY and CDR2 is SMNVEV (reference sequence). The chain's CDR3 is CASSLERGDTQYF. The CDR3 DNA reads as TGTGCCAGCAGTTTGGAGCGGGGAGATACGCAGTATTTT.

The rearrangement joins TRBV13 to TRBJ1-2; D may be TRBD1 (6 bases). The germline V gene has CDR1 PRHDT and CDR2 FYEKMQ (reference sequence). V gave up 5 bases and J gave up 1 base, with 20 bases separating them. The CDR3 is 17 amino acids. In nucleotides, the CDR3 is TGTGCCAGCAGCCCAGGAGGACAGCGATCAGATAACTATGGCTACACCTTC. The encoded protein is CASSPGGQRSDNYGYTF.